A single sample gave rise to the 18 T cell receptor beta chains below, sequenced in a study of shared clonotypes between healthy human individuals. Sequenced by immunoSEQ multiplex PCR; TCRdb stores in-frame clones only, minus some. The data contain some 2,500,000 clones, 80% to 95% of them singletons. Sequencing was carried out using naive CD4+ T cells from PBMCs. The subset was: CD45RA+ positively selected. The source of these receptors is a man in his late teens or twenties in good health. Some clones in this sample may be carry-over from other donors' samples.

V and J are TRBV4-1 and TRBJ1-3; no clear D gene. The V end lost 0 bases, the J end lost 5 bases, and 5 bases lay between the germline ends. The CDR3 consists of 13 residues. Germline CDR1 is MGHRA and CDR2 is YSYEKL. CDR3 loop: CASSQDRRNTIYF. CDR3 nucleotides: TGCGCCAGCAGCCAAGATCGGCGAAACACCATATATTTT.

The chain employs TRBV6-5 and TRBJ2-7; 8 bases agree with TRBD1. V was clipped by 9 bases and J by 3 bases; unmatched bases: 7. This CDR3 comprises 13 residues. Germline CDR1 and CDR2: MNHEY and SVGAGI. This CDR3 reads CASIRTGIYEQYF. CDR3 nucleotide sequence: TGTGCCAGTATTCGGACAGGGATCTACGAGCAGTACTTC.

This clone was detected only a few times. The V gene is TRBV2, the J gene TRBJ1-5; D unresolved. The germline CDR1 and CDR2 sequences are SNHLY and FYNNEI. The V gene lost 6 bases and the J gene lost 10 bases, with 13 bases spanning the gap. This CDR3 contains 12 residues. The DNA for the CDR3 is TGTGCCAGCAGCTATACAAACTCTCCCCAGCATTTT. This gives the protein CASSYTNSPQHF.

This sequence joins TRBV6-6 and TRBJ2-5; D possibly corresponds to TRBD2 (5 bases). The DNA end is a closer match to TRBJ2-7, so the J assignment may be wrong. Germline CDR1 and CDR2: MNHNY and SVGAGI (reference sequence). CDR3 length equals 13 residues. The DNA of the CDR3 is TGTGCCAGCAGTCAAAACGGGGCCTACGAGCAGTACTTC. Its protein is CASSQNGAYEQYF.

This chain joins TRBV28 and TRBJ1-3, with 7 nucleotides matching TRBD1. Germline CDR1 reads MDHEN; CDR2 reads SYDVKM. After removal of 11 bases from V and 0 bases from J, the junction contained 7 bases not matched to a gene. The CDR3 has 14 amino acids. CDR3 residues: CAARGVFSGNTIYF. CDR3 nucleotides: TGTGCCGCCAGGGGGGTATTCTCTGGAAACACCATATATTTT. Full variable domain (remainder filled in from reference TRBV28 and TRBJ1-3): DVKVTQSSRYLVKRTGEKVFLECVQDMDHENMFWYRQDPGLGLRLIYFSYDVKMKEKGDIPEGYSVSREKKERFSLILESASTNQTSMYLCAARGVFSGNTIYFGEGSWLTVV.

The CDR3 nucleotides read TGTGCCAGTAGTATTTCTAAAGGGACAGCATACCAAGAGACCCAGTACTTC. This sequence encodes CASSISKGTAYQETQYF. The chain links TRBV19 to TRBJ2-5; 7 bases are shared with TRBD1. Germline V gene lookup returns CDR1 LNHDA and CDR2 SQIVND (reference sequence). V was clipped by 3 bases and J by 0 bases; unmatched bases: 10. This CDR3 contains 17 residues.

This chain joins TRBV29-1 and TRBJ2-7; D gene unclear. The germline V and J ends were trimmed by 7 bases and 2 bases, with 12 bases remaining between them. The germline gives CDR1 SQVTM, CDR2 ANQGSEA. CDR3 length equals 12 residues. The CDR3 region has the DNA TGCAGCGGCGGCGACCCCACCTACGAGCAGTACTTC. It codes for CSGGDPTYEQYF.

The V call is TRBV9, the J call TRBJ2-7; 8 nucleotides agree with TRBD2. Trimming removed 3 bases from V and 6 bases from J; junction bases left unmatched: 11. Germline assignment: CDR1 SGDLS and CDR2 YYNGEE. This CDR3 is 15 amino acids long. CDR3: CASSAKSGSNPEQYF. For the CDR3, the DNA is TGTGCCAGCAGCGCGAAAAGCGGGAGTAATCCCGAGCAGTACTTC.

The chain has TRBV5-4 and TRBJ2-3, with D tentatively TRBD1 (6 bases). The CDR3 extends over 15 amino acids. Trimming left V 4 bases short and J 0 bases short, with 12 bases between. Germline V gene data show CDR1 as SGHNT and CDR2 as YYREEE (reference sequence). CDR3 nucleotide sequence: TGTGCCAGCAGCACCAGCCAGGGGAGCACAGATACGCAGTATTTT. Protein sequence: CASSTSQGSTDTQYF.

This sequence joins TRBV7-9 and TRBJ1-5, with D maybe TRBD1 (5 bases). The CDR3 loop spans 14 amino acids. CDR1 and CDR2 from the germline V gene are SEHNR and FQNEAQ (reference sequence). V shed 5 bases and J shed 4 bases, with 12 bases lying between them. The CDR3 loop is CASSTGRGNQPQHF. In DNA form, the CDR3 reads TGTGCCAGCAGCACTGGCCGGGGGAATCAGCCCCAGCATTTT.

V and J are TRBV6-6 and TRBJ2-1, with 10 bases that match TRBD2. J was trimmed by 3 bases and V by 6 bases; bases with no gene match: 5. The V gene's germline CDR1 is MNHNY and CDR2 SVGAGI (reference sequence). CDR3 size: 15 residues. CDR3 DNA: TGTGCCAGCAGGAGGGGACTAGCGCTCTACAATGAGCAGTTCTTC. It specifies CASRRGLALYNEQFF.

The chain uses TRBV7-9 and TRBJ2-2; 7 nucleotides line up with TRBD2. The germline gives CDR1 SEHNR, CDR2 FQNEAQ (reference sequence). With V trimmed by 4 bases and J by 6 bases, 5 bases remained unmatched. This CDR3 region has 14 residues. The CDR3 is CASSSVAGAGELFF. The CDR3 DNA sequence: TGTGCCAGCAGCTCGGTGGCGGGAGCCGGGGAGCTGTTTTTT.

This clone came up a few times. Additional DNA sequences in this sample encode the identical CDR3. V gene TRBV30 combines with J gene TRBJ1-1; 10 bases map to TRBD1. The CDR3 is 13 residues long. V trimming: 3 bases; J trimming: 4 bases; junction bases outside the gene matches: 2. Germline values: CDR1 GTSNPN, CDR2 SVGIG (reference sequence). CDR3 in amino acids: CAWSDRGRTEAFF. CDR3 DNA: TGTGCCTGGAGCGACAGGGGGCGCACTGAAGCTTTCTTT.

The chain is built from TRBV4-3 and TRBJ1-3, with D unclear. The CDR3 loop spans 17 amino acids. The germline V gene encodes CDR1 LGHNA and CDR2 YSLEER. Trimming stripped 1 base from V and 0 bases from J, with 13 bases between. The CDR3, as DNA: TGCGCCAGCAGCCAAGTCCCAAACCCAGACTCTGGAAACACCATATATTTT. It yields the protein CASSQVPNPDSGNTIYF.

This clone has a count of ten or more. V is TRBV6-6 and J is TRBJ1-1, with D perhaps matching TRBD1 (5 bases). This CDR3 is 15 amino acids long. From germline, CDR1 is MNHNY and CDR2 SVGAGI (reference sequence). Trimming pared 2 bases from V and 7 bases from J, leaving 17 bases between. The CDR3 here is CASSYPGRQPNEAFF. In nucleotides, the CDR3 is TGTGCCAGCAGTTACCCCGGAAGACAGCCAAATGAAGCTTTCTTT.

The chain recombines TRBV28 with TRBJ2-1, with D possibly TRBD2 on 5 matching bases. The CDR3 is 11 amino acids. The germline V and J ends were trimmed by 6 bases and 7 bases, with 7 bases remaining between them. Germline V CDR1 and CDR2: MDHEN, SYDVKM. CDR3 DNA sequence: TGTGCCAGCAGGTCGGGGAATGAGCAGTTCTTC. Residues: CASRSGNEQFF.

The CDR3 coding sequence is TGCGCCAGCAGCCAAGAAGCTAGCGGGAGAAAGAGGGATGAGCAGTTCTTC. Encoded protein: CASSQEASGRKRDEQFF. The chain carries TRBV4-1 and TRBJ2-1; TRBD2 matches 10 bases. V lost 0 bases to trimming and J lost 8 bases; unmatched junction nucleotides: 10. The CDR3 spans 17 residues. Germline lookup yields CDR1 MGHRA and CDR2 YSYEKL.

The chain has TRBV6-5 and TRBJ1-1; TRBD1 agrees at 8 bases. Germline loops: CDR1 MNHEY, CDR2 SVGAGI. This CDR3 comprises 12 residues. The J segment lost 6 bases and the V segment lost 8 bases, leaving 5 bases of the junction unmatched. For the CDR3, the DNA is TGTGCCAGCCAGGGGGCTCAAGCTGAAGCTTTCTTT. Amino acid sequence: CASQGAQAEAFF.